The 30 T cell receptor beta chains given below trace back to one sample, sequenced in a study of T cell repertoires in cytomegalovirus infection. Their antigen targets remain unknown. Each CDR3 protein is one row after TCRdb ran MiXCR on the reads. The sample shows tens of thousands of distinct CDR3 sequences, 25% to 40% of them seen only once. Specimen: PBMCs, sequenced either directly or after in vitro stimulation (not recorded which). These receptor sequences come from a human donor in good health (CMV status not recorded). Some clones in this sample may be carry-over from other donors' samples.

V is TRBV20-1 and J is TRBJ1-6; D is uncertain. The germline V gene encodes CDR1 DFQATT and CDR2 SNEGSKA (reference sequence). V was pared by 3 bases and J by 4 bases, with 10 bases between. CDR3 length equals 14 residues. CDR3 nucleotide sequence: TGCAGTGCTAGGACGGCGTATTATAATTCACCCCTCCACTTT. As protein: CSARTAYYNSPLHF.

The V and J genes are TRBV19 and TRBJ2-7; D remains ambiguous. Per the germline V gene, CDR1 is LNHDA and CDR2 is SQIVND (reference sequence). Trimming cost V 5 bases and J 7 bases, with 15 bases left between them. The CDR3 loop spans 13 amino acids. The CDR3 DNA follows: TGTGCCAGTAGTCCAAGCATAATGAGGGAGCAGTACTTC. Translation gives CASSPSIMREQYF. Supplemented by reference TRBV19 and TRBJ2-7, the full variable domain reads DGGITQSPKYLFRKEGQNVTLSCEQNLNHDAMYWYRQDPGQGLRLIYYSQIVNDFQKGDIAEGYSVSREKKESFPLTVTSAQKNPTAFYLCASSPSIMREQYFGPGTRLTVT.

The chain is built from TRBV6-2 or TRBV6-3 and TRBJ1-1; tentatively, D is TRBD1 (5 bases). Trimming took off 2 bases at V and 8 bases at J, with 15 bases between the two ends. CDR3 length: 14 residues. The germline gives CDR1 MNHEY, CDR2 SVGEGT. The CDR3 spells CASSYDTGTDEAFF. CDR3 DNA: TGTGCCAGCAGTTACGATACCGGGACGGACGAAGCTTTCTTT.

The rearrangement uses TRBV19 and TRBJ2-7; tentative D call: TRBD2 (6 bases). Trimming cost V 6 bases and J 2 bases, with 14 bases left between them. This CDR3 is 14 amino acids long. Germline V gene lookup returns CDR1 LNHDA and CDR2 SQIVND (reference sequence). DNA of the CDR3: TGTGCCAGTAGCAGCACAGGAGGGGCCTACGAGCAGTACTTC. Translation: CASSSTGGAYEQYF.

This clonotype was counted ten times or more. This rearrangement joins TRBV12-3 or TRBV12-4 to TRBJ1-1; D not certain. V lost 4 bases and J lost 1, with 7 bases in between. This CDR3 contains 13 residues. The CDR3 loop is CASSSLGNTEAFF. CDR3 nucleotides: TGTGCCAGCAGTTCCTTGGGGAACACTGAAGCTTTCTTT.

This clonotype occurred a few times. This chain links TRBV29-1 with TRBJ2-7, with D perhaps matching TRBD1 (6 bases). Per germline, CDR1 SQVTM and CDR2 ANQGSEA. This CDR3 has 12 residues. V lost 4 bases and J lost 0, with 7 bases in between. CDR3 DNA: TGCAGCGTTGGGGACACCTCCTACGAGCAGTACTTC. It encodes CSVGDTSYEQYF.

The V gene is TRBV7-8, the J gene TRBJ1-2, with a tentative D call TRBD1 (5 bases). The CDR3 spans 13 residues. Trimming stripped 3 bases from V and 1 base from J, with 6 bases between. Germline CDR1 SGHVS, CDR2 FQNEAQ. CDR3 nucleotide sequence: TGTGCCAGCAGCTTGACAGTTAACTATGGCTACACCTTC. Translated, it gives CASSLTVNYGYTF.

This clonotype showed up many times. The chain has TRBV7-2 and TRBJ2-4, with no clear D. Trimming shortened V by 5 bases and J by 1 base, and 12 bases separated the two germline ends. Germline V gives CDR1 SGHTA, CDR2 FQGNSA. The CDR3 covers 15 residues. The CDR3 DNA reads as TGTGCCAGCAGCACATCTAGGAGCGCCAAAAACATTCAGTACTTC. It encodes CASSTSRSAKNIQYF.

This clonotype has more than one count but fewer than ten. This chain uses TRBV2 with TRBJ1-2, with D unclear. Trimming shortened V by 0 bases and J by 5 bases, and 10 bases separated the two germline ends. The CDR3 is made up of 14 amino acids. From germline, CDR1 is SNHLY and CDR2 FYNNEI. CDR3 sequence: CASSEAERLYGYTF. The CDR3 nucleotides are TGTGCCAGCAGTGAAGCGGAGAGGCTTTATGGCTACACCTTC.

This clonotype has a count of ten or more. This sequence joins TRBV7-6 and TRBJ1-6; TRBD1 matches 8 bases. The germline gives CDR1 SGHVS, CDR2 FNYEAQ. V was pared by 1 base and J by 8 bases, with 10 bases of the junction left unmatched. The CDR3 runs 17 residues. This CDR3 is CASSLVPGGAWDSPLHF. CDR3 DNA sequence: TGTGCCAGCAGCTTAGTGCCAGGGGGCGCTTGGGATTCACCCCTCCACTTT.

The V call is TRBV6-1, the J call TRBJ2-1; 9 bases agree with TRBD1. The length of the CDR3 is 13 residues. Trimming cost V 6 bases and J 11 bases; bases outside gene matches: 8. CDR1 is MNHNS and CDR2 is SASEGT in the germline V gene. The CDR3 reads CASRRTGEQKQFF. The CDR3 nucleotides are TGTGCCAGCAGAAGGACAGGGGAACAGAAGCAGTTCTTC.

The table lists this clonotype with a few counts. The genes are TRBV12-3 or TRBV12-4 and TRBJ2-1; weak D call: TRBD2 (6 bases). This CDR3 spans 15 amino acids. The V end lost 0 bases, the J end lost 5 bases, and 11 bases lay between the germline ends. The DNA of the CDR3 is TGTGCCAGCAGTTTAGCGGGAGGATTCAACAATGAGCAGTTCTTC. This codes for CASSLAGGFNNEQFF.

This clonotype was picked up a small number of times. This rearrangement joins TRBV7-9 to TRBJ2-7, with TRBD1 as a possible D gene (6 bases). CDR3 length: 14 residues. The V gene's germline CDR1 is SEHNR and CDR2 FQNEAQ (reference sequence). V gave up 4 bases and J gave up 7 bases, with 17 bases separating them. CDR3 region: CASSSPMRGWEQYF. CDR3 bases: TGTGCCAGCAGCTCCCCTATGAGGGGGTGGGAGCAGTACTTC.

This chain links TRBV20-1 with TRBJ2-3; D is unclear. The germline gives CDR1 DFQATT, CDR2 SNEGSKA (reference sequence). Trimming took 6 bases from V and 2 from J, leaving 12 bases between them. This CDR3 region has 13 residues. As DNA, the CDR3 is TGCAGTGCCCCGACCCTAAACACAGATACGCAGTATTTT. It specifies CSAPTLNTDTQYF.

This clonotype was detected only a few times. This chain uses TRBV28 with TRBJ2-7, with TRBD1 as a possible D gene (5 bases). The CDR3 sequence is 16 residues long. The V end lost 6 bases, the J end lost 1 base, and 19 bases lay between the germline ends. Germline V CDR1 and CDR2: MDHEN, SYDVKM. CDR3 residues: CASSPALVSGSYEQYF. The CDR3 DNA sequence: TGTGCCAGCAGCCCTGCTCTCGTGTCAGGGTCCTACGAGCAGTACTTC.

In this sample, this clonotype turned up a few times. CDR3 amino acids: CASSYGARTGVTLYNSPLHF. The CDR3 DNA reads as TGTGCCAGCAGTTACGGGGCCAGGACCGGAGTAACTCTCTATAATTCACCCCTCCACTTT. V is TRBV6-5 and J is TRBJ1-6, with D maybe TRBD1 (5 bases). This CDR3 region has 20 residues. Germline lookup yields CDR1 MNHEY and CDR2 SVGAGI. With 2 bases removed from V and 3 bases from J, the gap between germline ends came to 23 bases.

V usage is TRBV18 and J usage is TRBJ2-3; D perhaps matches TRBD2 (7 bases). The V gene lost 3 bases and the J gene lost 6 bases, with 13 bases spanning the gap. Germline CDR1 is KGHSH and CDR2 is LQKENI. The CDR3 extends over 14 amino acids. CDR3 in amino acids: CASSPAGAFDTQYF. Written as DNA, the CDR3 is TGTGCCAGCTCACCGGCGGGGGCCTTTGATACGCAGTATTTT.

This clonotype turned up a few times. V usage is TRBV5-1 and J usage is TRBJ2-1; possible D gene TRBD1, 5 bases. Per the germline V gene, CDR1 is SGHRS and CDR2 is YFSETQ. The CDR3 contains 15 residues. V gave up 1 base and J gave up 4 bases, with 12 bases separating them. CDR3 sequence (DNA): TGCGCCAGCAGCTTGTATAGGCAGGGATACAATGAGCAGTTCTTC. Encoded protein: CASSLYRQGYNEQFF.

This chain joins TRBV6-2 or TRBV6-3 and TRBJ2-3; D call uncertain. CDR3 size: 12 residues. The V gene lost 6 bases and the J gene lost 3 bases, with 7 bases spanning the gap. Germline V gene lookup returns CDR1 MNHEY and CDR2 SVGEGT. The CDR3 reads CASSRRTDTQYF. CDR3 DNA sequence: TGTGCCAGCAGCCGCAGAACAGATACGCAGTATTTT.

A few counts support this clonotype. This rearrangement joins TRBV29-1 to TRBJ2-7; no definite D call. V was pared by 0 bases and J by 4 bases, with 4 bases between. This CDR3 has 11 amino acids. CDR1 and CDR2 from the germline V gene are SQVTM and ANQGSEA. CDR3 DNA sequence: TGCAGCGTTGAAGAGGGTTACGAGCAGTACTTC. Translated, it gives CSVEEGYEQYF.

This chain connects TRBV7-8 to TRBJ2-7, with D possibly TRBD1 on 6 matching bases. The V and J ends lost 2 bases and 2 bases respectively, with 13 bases between them. This CDR3 spans 15 amino acids. Germline V gives CDR1 SGHVS, CDR2 FQNEAQ. CDR3 amino acids: CASSLTGTTTYEQYF. CDR3 nucleotides: TGTGCCAGCAGCTTAACCGGGACAACGACCTACGAGCAGTACTTC.

The chain employs TRBV7-9 and TRBJ1-2, with TRBD1 as a possible D gene (5 bases). CDR1 is SEHNR, CDR2 FQNEAQ, per germline (reference sequence). Trimming took off 6 bases at V and 4 bases at J, with 21 bases between the two ends. CDR3 size: 16 residues. Written as DNA, the CDR3 is TGTGCCAGCAGTCCTATTCCGGGAAGGGACGGCTATGGCTACACCTTC. It codes for CASSPIPGRDGYGYTF.

This clonotype was picked up a small number of times. The rearrangement links TRBV7-8 to TRBJ2-2; D perhaps matches TRBD2 (5 bases). Trimming cost V 3 bases and J 6 bases, with 11 bases left between them. This CDR3 spans 14 amino acids. Germline CDR1 and CDR2: SGHVS and FQNEAQ. CDR3 protein: CASSLRVGPGELFF. CDR3 nucleotides: TGTGCCAGCAGCTTGAGGGTGGGCCCCGGGGAGCTGTTTTTT.

The genes are TRBV6-6 and TRBJ2-2; D might be TRBD1 (6 bases). This CDR3 contains 15 residues. V was pared by 6 bases and J by 5 bases, with 16 bases between. Germline CDR1 MNHNY, CDR2 SVGAGI (reference sequence). This CDR3 is CASRGGQRRTGELFF. The CDR3 DNA follows: TGTGCCAGCAGGGGTGGACAGAGACGAACCGGGGAGCTGTTTTTT.

This sequence joins TRBV9 and TRBJ2-1, with D tentatively TRBD1 or TRBD2 (5 bases each). The CDR3 runs to 16 residues. V lost 0 bases to trimming and J lost 4 bases, with 14 bases between them. The germline V gene has CDR1 SGDLS and CDR2 YYNGEE. The CDR3 DNA reads as TGTGCCAGCAGCGTAGCGGGGACCATGGCGTACAATGAGCAGTTCTTC. Its translation is CASSVAGTMAYNEQFF.

This clonotype has just one count. The chain is built from TRBV20-1 and TRBJ2-3; 8 nucleotides line up with TRBD2. The germline V gene encodes CDR1 DFQATT and CDR2 SNEGSKA (reference sequence). The J segment lost 3 bases and the V segment lost 4 bases, leaving 9 bases of the junction unmatched. This CDR3 comprises 15 residues. The DNA of the CDR3 is TGCAGTGCTACGGACGGGGGGGCGGGAACAGATACGCAGTATTTT. Encoded protein: CSATDGGAGTDTQYF.

This clonotype was observed many times. The gene calls are TRBV6-6 and TRBJ1-1; perhaps TRBD1 as D (5 bases). The CDR3 extends over 14 amino acids. Germline V gene lookup returns CDR1 MNHNY and CDR2 SVGAGI (reference sequence). V was clipped by 6 bases and J by 6 bases, with 17 bases between them. For the CDR3, the DNA is TGTGCCAGCAGAGAGTACACAGGTCTCCCTGAAGCTTTCTTT. Its protein is CASREYTGLPEAFF.

This clonotype has just a few counts. The chain couples TRBV7-2 to TRBJ2-7; 10 nucleotides match TRBD2. The CDR3 runs 17 residues. V lost 2 bases, J lost 7 bases, and 14 bases stayed unmatched. Looked up from germline, CDR1 is SGHTA and CDR2 is FQGNSA. Here the CDR3 reads CASSLPGSGGPLGEQYF. DNA of the CDR3: TGTGCCAGCAGCTTACCGGGTAGCGGGGGGCCCTTGGGGGAGCAGTACTTC.

This clonotype was seen only a few times. V gene TRBV12-3 or TRBV12-4 combines with J gene TRBJ2-1; the D is unclear. Trimming removed 6 bases at V and 1 base at J, with 16 bases between. The CDR3 spans 16 residues. CDR3 residues: CASSSPGPDSYNEQFF. CDR3 nucleotide sequence: TGTGCCAGCAGCTCGCCCGGGCCGGATTCCTACAATGAGCAGTTCTTC.

This clonotype was seen only a few times. This chain connects TRBV11-2 to TRBJ1-6; TRBD1 agrees at 10 bases. V lost 4 bases and J lost 8; bases outside the gene matches: 2. CDR1 is SGHAT, CDR2 FQNNGV, per germline. This CDR3 contains 14 residues. The CDR3 bases are TGTGCCAGCAGCTCTGGGACAGGGGATTCACCCCTCCACTTT. Translating it yields CASSSGTGDSPLHF.